The 28 T cell receptor beta chains below come from one sample, sequenced in a study of CD8 T cells in ankylosing spondylitis. TCRdb re-called the 5' RACE reads through MiXCR, storing one row per CDR3 protein. Counted here are some 220,000 distinct CDR3 sequences, roughly a tenth occurring once; the ten biggest clones make up 2.6%. The sequencing input was blood, either unsorted or a sorted T cell fraction (not recorded which). These receptor sequences come from a male donor with ankylosing spondylitis or in good health (not recorded which).

This clonotype has a count of ten or more. The rearrangement joins TRBV6-5 to TRBJ2-5; 8 bases agree with TRBD2. The germline gives CDR1 MNHEY, CDR2 SVGAGI. V was pared by 4 bases and J by 5 bases, with 6 bases of the junction left unmatched. The length of the CDR3 is 14 residues. CDR3: CASSSGLARETQYF. The CDR3 DNA follows: TGTGCCAGCAGTTCCGGACTAGCAAGGGAGACCCAGTACTTC.

This clonotype was counted many times. This CDR3 is CASSLLPGVSTDTQYF. The CDR3 DNA follows: TGCGCCAGCAGCTTATTGCCGGGGGTGAGCACAGATACGCAGTATTTT. The gene calls are TRBV5-1 and TRBJ2-3; D perhaps matches TRBD2 (6 bases). Trimming took off 2 bases at V and 0 bases at J, with 13 bases between the two ends. Germline V CDR1 and CDR2: SGHRS, YFSETQ. The CDR3 consists of 16 residues.

This clonotype has just one count. CDR3 in amino acids: CSAPFRSPSSGNTIYF. The CDR3 DNA reads as TGCAGTGCCCCCTTCCGGTCTCCGAGCTCTGGAAACACCATATATTTT. The chain recombines TRBV20-1 with TRBJ1-3; no reliable D call. In germline, CDR1 is DFQATT, CDR2 SNEGSKA (reference sequence). The CDR3 loop spans 16 amino acids. V was shortened by 6 bases and J by 0 bases, with 18 bases between the two germline ends.

This clonotype was detected only once. This chain joins TRBV11-2 and TRBJ2-1; 12 nucleotides line up with TRBD2. This CDR3 region has 18 residues. Trimming cost V 4 bases and J 0 bases; bases outside gene matches: 7. Germline values: CDR1 SGHAT, CDR2 FQNNGV. CDR3 bases: TGTGCCAGCAGCTCAGGGACTAGCGGGTGGAGCTCCTACAATGAGCAGTTCTTC. It yields the protein CASSSGTSGWSSYNEQFF.

This clonotype was seen repeatedly, ten times or more. The chain carries TRBV7-2 and TRBJ2-7; D possibly corresponds to TRBD1 (6 bases). Trimming shortened V by 5 bases and J by 6 bases, and 11 bases separated the two germline ends. This CDR3 has 12 residues. Germline V CDR1 and CDR2: SGHTA, FQGNSA. The CDR3, as DNA: TGTGCCAGCAGCATACAGGGATCCGAGCAGTACTTC. Its protein product is CASSIQGSEQYF.

The sample holds many counts of this clonotype. The chain carries TRBV6-2 or TRBV6-3 and TRBJ1-1; tentatively, D is TRBD1 (5 bases). Trimming took 4 bases from V and 6 from J, leaving 12 bases between them. The germline V gene encodes CDR1 MNHEY and CDR2 SVGEGT. The CDR3 sequence is 13 residues long. The CDR3 coding sequence is TGTGCCAGCAGTTTCGAAACAGGAGCTGAAGCTTTCTTT. This gives the protein CASSFETGAEAFF.

This clonotype has a count of ten or more. The J gene is TRBJ2-7, the V gene TRBV2; D remains ambiguous. CDR1 SNHLY and CDR2 FYNNEI come from the germline V gene. V was cut by 9 bases and J by 3 bases, with 12 bases left in between. The CDR3 extends over 12 amino acids. CDR3 DNA sequence: TGTGCCAGTAGGGAAGCTCACTACGAGCAGTACTTC. Translating gives CASREAHYEQYF.

This clonotype came up many times. This sequence joins TRBV30 and TRBJ2-1; D ambiguous. Per the germline V gene, CDR1 is GTSNPN and CDR2 is SVGIG (reference sequence). V was pared by 7 bases and J by 6 bases, with 1 base between. The CDR3 is 8 amino acids. The CDR3 DNA reads TGTGCCTTCAATGAGCAGTTCTTC. It specifies CAFNEQFF.

This clonotype has more than one count but fewer than ten. The J gene is TRBJ2-7, the V gene TRBV2, with D perhaps TRBD2 (5 bases). This CDR3 has 11 residues. The V and J ends lost 5 bases and 6 bases respectively, with 8 bases between them. The germline gives CDR1 SNHLY, CDR2 FYNNEI. The CDR3: CASSSGREQYF. In nucleotides, the CDR3 is TGTGCCAGCAGTAGCGGACGCGAGCAGTACTTC.

This clonotype was observed at least ten times. This sequence joins TRBV4-2 and TRBJ1-1; TRBD1 matches at 8 bases. This CDR3 is 17 amino acids long. Germline V gives CDR1 LGHNA, CDR2 YNFKEQ. The junction had 7 bases not matched to a gene; V was cut back by 0 bases and J by 1 base. Here the CDR3 DNA reads TGTGCCAGCAGCCAAGATCGACAGGGGCCAGGGAACACTGAAGCTTTCTTT. Translated: CASSQDRQGPGNTEAFF.

The chain combines TRBV10-1 with TRBJ2-1; weak D call: TRBD2 (7 bases). This CDR3 region has 15 residues. The ends were cut back, 4 bases at V and 3 bases at J, with 13 bases in the middle. CDR1 and CDR2 (germline): WNHNN, SYGVQD (reference sequence). The CDR3 coding sequence is TGCGCCAGCAGTGTAGGGAGGGGGGTCTACAATGAGCAGTTCTTC. Amino acids: CASSVGRGVYNEQFF.

Many counts were recorded for this clonotype. The rearrangement joins TRBV6-1 to TRBJ2-5; perhaps TRBD1 as D (5 bases). Trimming removed 7 bases from V and 5 bases from J, with 20 bases in between. Germline values: CDR1 MNHNS, CDR2 SASEGT. This CDR3 contains 15 residues. The CDR3 DNA reads TGTGCCAGCAATCCCTCTTGGGGCAGCTGGGAGACCCAGTACTTC. Residues: CASNPSWGSWETQYF.

The chain employs TRBV6-1 and TRBJ2-5; D is undetermined. The germline V gene encodes CDR1 MNHNS and CDR2 SASEGT. The CDR3 totals 13 residues. V was clipped by 6 bases and J by 7 bases, with 15 bases between them. CDR3 sequence: CASSTTPARTQYF. The CDR3 DNA sequence: TGTGCCAGCAGCACGACCCCGGCGCGGACCCAGTACTTC.

This chain links TRBV29-1 with TRBJ1-2, with D perhaps TRBD1 (6 bases). Trimming pared 5 bases from V and 2 bases from J, leaving 9 bases between. The CDR3 extends over 12 amino acids. From germline, CDR1 is SQVTM and CDR2 ANQGSEA. CDR3 sequence reads: CSVPDRNYGYTF. In nucleotides, the CDR3 is TGCAGCGTTCCCGACAGGAACTATGGCTACACCTTC.

Notes on this clonotype: An end of the junction does not agree with germline; a read error may underlie this. The V and J genes are TRBV12-3 or TRBV12-4 and TRBJ1-6; D not certain. The CDR3 consists of 14 residues. CDR3 nucleotides: TGTGTCAGCACCGGGCCAAACGGGAATTCACCCCTCCACTTT. It specifies CVSTGPNGNSPLHF.

This clonotype was counted at least ten times. The chain combines TRBV3-1 with TRBJ2-5; D remains unclear. Trimming removed 0 bases from V and 4 bases from J, with 15 bases in between. This CDR3 spans 16 amino acids. Germline-derived CDR1 and CDR2 are LGHDT and YNNKEL (reference sequence). The CDR3 DNA reads TGTGCCAGCAGCCAAGATCGGCTAGTGGTAGGAGAGACCCAGTACTTC. Translation: CASSQDRLVVGETQYF.

This sequence joins TRBV30 and TRBJ2-7; the D gene is possibly TRBD2 (6 bases). Germline V gene sequence: CDR1 GTSNPN, CDR2 SVGIG (reference sequence). The CDR3 has 16 residues. The V end lost 3 bases, the J end lost 2 bases, and 20 bases lay between the germline ends. CDR3 sequence reads: CAWRKSGETSAYEQYF. The DNA for the CDR3 is TGTGCCTGGAGGAAATCGGGGGAAACGTCGGCCTACGAGCAGTACTTC.

The chain uses TRBV6-5 and TRBJ2-7; D unresolved. Looked up from germline, CDR1 is MNHEY and CDR2 is SVGAGI. The V end was cut by 0 bases, the J end by 0 bases, with 6 bases between. The length of the CDR3 is 14 residues. As DNA, the CDR3 is TGTGCCAGCAGTTACTCGAGCAGCTCCTACGAGCAGTACTTC. Translating it yields CASSYSSSSYEQYF.

This clonotype was observed at least ten times. This sequence joins TRBV29-1 and TRBJ2-7, with 7 nucleotides matching TRBD2. V was clipped by 7 bases and J by 2 bases; unmatched bases: 14. The CDR3 is made up of 15 amino acids. The germline V gene has CDR1 SQVTM and CDR2 ANQGSEA. In DNA, the CDR3 is TGCAGCGCATCCCTTAGCGGGCGGCTTACCTACGAGCAGTACTTC. This translates into CSASLSGRLTYEQYF.

In its sample, this clonotype was seen a few times. V and J are TRBV11-3 and TRBJ2-1; tentatively, D is TRBD2 (5 bases). Germline-derived CDR1 and CDR2 are SGHNT and YENEEA. The CDR3 sequence is 16 residues long. V was pared by 3 bases and J by 0 bases, with 12 bases between. The chain's CDR3 is CASSFDGDYSYNEQFF. The CDR3 DNA follows: TGTGCCAGCAGCTTTGATGGCGACTACTCCTACAATGAGCAGTTCTTC.

This clonotype has a count of ten or more. The CDR3 loop reads CASSLNRGYEQYF. The DNA for the CDR3 is TGCGCCAGCAGCTTGAACAGGGGTTACGAGCAGTACTTC. The chain couples TRBV5-1 to TRBJ2-7; TRBD1 aligns across 7 bases. Germline CDR1 reads SGHRS; CDR2 reads YFSETQ. The junction had 2 bases not matched to a gene; V was cut back by 1 base and J by 4 bases. There are 13 residues in the CDR3.

This clonotype was observed at least ten times. The gene calls are TRBV5-1 and TRBJ2-2, with a possible D match to TRBD2 (5 bases). The CDR3 runs 16 residues. Germline CDR1 SGHRS, CDR2 YFSETQ. Trimming took off 0 bases at V and 4 bases at J, with 13 bases between the two ends. In DNA form, the CDR3 reads TGCGCCAGCAGCTTGGCCTCGAGGGAAGGCACCGGGGAGCTGTTTTTT. This sequence encodes CASSLASREGTGELFF.

This clonotype came up a few times. The chain joins TRBV7-2 to TRBJ2-7; TRBD2 is a possible D gene (6 bases). V lost 6 bases and J lost 6, with 18 bases in between. Looked up from germline, CDR1 is SGHTA and CDR2 is FQGNSA. The CDR3 has 14 amino acids. The CDR3 nucleotides are TGTGCCAGCAGTTTTAAGGGACTGACTGCCGAGCAGTACTTC. Protein: CASSFKGLTAEQYF.

This clonotype was found many times. The gene calls are TRBV5-1 and TRBJ2-3; the D is unclear. CDR3 length: 15 amino acids. Germline values: CDR1 SGHRS, CDR2 YFSETQ. V was clipped by 0 bases and J by 6 bases, with 14 bases between them. CDR3 residues: CASSLADLAGDTQYF. The CDR3 nucleotides are TGCGCCAGCAGCTTGGCCGATCTGGCTGGGGATACGCAGTATTTT.

This clonotype was picked up many times. This chain uses TRBV5-8 with TRBJ2-7, with 8 bases lining up with TRBD2. Trimming removed 2 bases from V and 4 bases from J; junction bases left unmatched: 5. Per germline, CDR1 SGHTS and CDR2 YDEGEE. The CDR3 is 14 amino acids. The DNA for the CDR3 is TGTGCCAGCAGCTTCGCGGGGGGAGCTTACGAGCAGTACTTC. It specifies CASSFAGGAYEQYF.

This clonotype appeared many times. The V gene is TRBV5-1, the J gene TRBJ2-5; 8 nucleotides agree with TRBD1. J lost 5 bases, V lost 4 bases, and 4 bases had no gene match. The CDR3 totals 13 residues. Germline lookup yields CDR1 SGHRS and CDR2 YFSETQ. CDR3 sequence: CASSQRTGETQYF. The CDR3 DNA is TGCGCCAGCAGCCAAAGGACAGGGGAGACCCAGTACTTC.

A few counts support this clonotype. V is TRBV20-1 and J is TRBJ2-1, with D possibly matching TRBD1 (5 bases). Germline CDR1 and CDR2: DFQATT and SNEGSKA (reference sequence). The CDR3 has 13 amino acids. V lost 0 bases and J lost 8, with 11 bases in between. CDR3 loop: CSARDYRGYEQFF. The CDR3 nucleotides are TGCAGTGCTAGAGATTATAGGGGATATGAGCAGTTCTTC.

This clonotype was counted a few times. The chain has TRBV10-3 and TRBJ1-1; TRBD1 matches 8 bases. This CDR3 is built from 14 residues. V lost 6 bases to trimming and J lost 5 bases; unmatched junction nucleotides: 8. From germline, CDR1 is ENHRY and CDR2 SYGVKD. The CDR3 sequence is CAISVTGAGTEAFF. CDR3 DNA: TGTGCCATCAGCGTGACAGGGGCGGGTACTGAAGCTTTCTTT.